The rows below give T cell receptor beta chains drawn from one sample of a study of shared clonotypes between healthy human individuals. Generated by immunoSEQ multiplex PCR, the TCRdb table keeps only in-frame clones and is missing some. Here the sample spans about 2.2 million clones, 90% to 95% being singletons. Sequenced material: naive CD8+ T cells from PBMCs. The receptors stem from a man aged 18 to 29 in good health. Some clones in this sample may be carry-over from other donors' samples. The conserved cysteine and the conserved F or W are not part of the CDR3 here. The order of the fields is J gene, V gene, CDR3 protein.

>TRBJ1-2|TRBV11-1
ASRPDGSNYGYT
>TRBJ1-2|TRBV29-1
SAIDVGQGNYGYT
>TRBJ2-7|TRBV25-1
ASRGATGYSYEQY
>TRBJ2-1|TRBV6-1
ASSEAVGGASNEQF
>TRBJ1-4|TRBV9
ASGQGGSQLF
>TRBJ2-1|TRBV28
ASSFTVGSAGNLNEQF
>TRBJ1-5|TRBV6-1
ASSEAGQGYSAQH
>TRBJ2-2|TRBV27
ASSFIRDSGELF
>TRBJ2-7|TRBV7-9
ASSFPGPTYEQY
>.|TRBV30
ASTLSGRGLSSYEQY
>TRBJ2-1|TRBV6-5
ASSYYGGHEQF